The 24 T cell receptor beta chains below all came from one sample that was sequenced in a study of T cell repertoires in cytomegalovirus infection. TCRdb reprocessed the reads with MiXCR, giving one entry per CDR3 protein. The sample lists fewer than 1,000,000 distinct CDR3 sequences, 30% to 40% seen once, with over 11% in the top ten. The antigens of these receptors remain unknown. This material consisted of cultured CD8+ T cells from PBMCs, taken from culture after CMV antigen stimulation. The receptors derive from a human donor in good health (CMV status not recorded). Some clones in this sample may be carry-over from other donors' samples.

The CDR3 reads CASSSGGYREADIYGYTF. The CDR3 coding sequence is TGTGCCAGCAGTTCAGGGGGCTACCGGGAGGCCGACATTTATGGCTACACCTTC. V usage is TRBV6-2 or TRBV6-3 and J usage is TRBJ1-2, with TRBD1 matching over 8 bases. CDR3 length equals 18 residues. Germline V gene lookup returns CDR1 MNHEY and CDR2 SVGEGT. J lost 5 bases, V lost 4 bases, and 18 bases had no gene match.

This clonotype has just a few counts. The rearrangement links TRBV9 to TRBJ1-6, with D possibly TRBD1 on 5 matching bases. V lost 0 bases and J 9 bases, leaving 13 bases between the germline ends. CDR1 SGDLS and CDR2 YYNGEE come from the germline V gene. CDR3 length: 15 amino acids. DNA for the CDR3: TGTGCCAGCAGCGTAGAAAAAGGGGTCGGTTCACCCCTCCACTTT. Amino acids: CASSVEKGVGSPLHF.

This clonotype was observed a handful of times. The chain has TRBV2 and TRBJ1-2; tentatively, D is TRBD1 (5 bases). The CDR3 spans 15 residues. The germline V gene encodes CDR1 SNHLY and CDR2 FYNNEI. Trimming shortened V by 8 bases and J by 1 base, and 17 bases separated the two germline ends. This chain's CDR3 is CASHSFLQVNYGYTF. CDR3 DNA: TGTGCCAGCCATAGCTTCCTACAGGTTAACTATGGCTACACCTTC.

Ten or more counts support this clonotype. V and J are TRBV12-3 or TRBV12-4 and TRBJ2-3; D ambiguous. The CDR3 spans 12 residues. V was cut by 5 bases and J by 2 bases, with 5 bases left in between. This chain's CDR3 is CASSPITDTQYF. The CDR3, as DNA: TGTGCCAGCAGTCCTATCACAGATACGCAGTATTTT.

The chain joins TRBV7-9 to TRBJ2-1, with 14 bases aligning to TRBD2. Looked up from germline, CDR1 is SEHNR and CDR2 is FQNEAQ (reference sequence). The CDR3 extends over 20 amino acids. The junction had 12 bases not matched to a gene; V was cut back by 5 bases and J by 0 bases. DNA of the CDR3: TGTGCCAGCAGCGCGGCCGGGACTAGCGGGGGAGCCCTCTCCTACAATGAGCAGTTCTTC. This gives the protein CASSAAGTSGGALSYNEQFF. Full variable domain (remainder filled in from reference TRBV7-9 and TRBJ2-1): DTGVSQNPRHKITKRGQNVTFRCDPISEHNRLYWYRQTLGQGPEFLTYFQNEAQLEKSRLLSDRFSAERPKGSFSTLEIQRTEQGDSAMYLCASSAAGTSGGALSYNEQFFGPGTRLTVL.

The rearrangement joins TRBV15 to TRBJ1-5; possible D gene TRBD1, 5 bases. Germline V gene lookup returns CDR1 LNHNV and CDR2 YYDKDF (reference sequence). The germline V and J ends were trimmed by 0 bases and 2 bases, with 8 bases remaining between them. The CDR3 sequence is 15 residues long. The CDR3: CATSRDLGGNQPQHF. CDR3 DNA: TGTGCCACCAGCAGAGATCTAGGGGGCAATCAGCCCCAGCATTTT.

Only a few counts were recorded for this clonotype. The V call is TRBV29-1, the J call TRBJ2-5; D not resolved. V lost 6 bases, J lost 1 base, and 12 bases lay in between. The V gene's germline CDR1 is SQVTM and CDR2 ANQGSEA. The CDR3 is 13 residues long. The CDR3 protein is CSVADGVQETQYF. The CDR3 nucleotides are TGCAGCGTGGCGGACGGCGTCCAAGAGACCCAGTACTTC.

The genes are TRBV2 and TRBJ1-1; D gene uncertain. Trimming cost V 7 bases and J 7 bases, with 13 bases left between them. Germline-derived CDR1 and CDR2 are SNHLY and FYNNEI. The CDR3 totals 12 residues. CDR3 in DNA: TGTGCCAGCACCCCGGAGGTTGGTGAAGCTTTCTTT. This encodes CASTPEVGEAFF.

The V and J genes are TRBV7-9 and TRBJ1-3; D is unclear. Germline V lookup: CDR1 SEHNR, CDR2 FQNEAQ (reference sequence). V lost 10 bases and J 4 bases, leaving 17 bases between the germline ends. CDR3 size: 14 residues. In DNA form, the CDR3 reads TGTGCCATCTCTGGTGCGGATTCAGGAAACACCATATATTTT. It specifies CAISGADSGNTIYF.

This clonotype came up a few times. The CDR3 nucleotides read TGCGCCAGCAGTGAGTGGAGCAATCAGCCCCAGCATTTT. It encodes CASSEWSNQPQHF. The chain couples TRBV10-2 to TRBJ1-5; D ambiguous. The CDR3 covers 13 residues. Trimming took 1 base from V and 1 from J, leaving 2 bases between them. CDR1 and CDR2 from the germline V gene are WSHSY and SAAADI.

Comment on this clonotype: A clone one base away is much larger, so this may be a read error. The V gene is TRBV4-1, the J gene TRBJ2-3; D may be TRBD1 or TRBD2 (5 bases each). The CDR3 spans 16 residues. Per germline, CDR1 MGHRA and CDR2 YSYEKL. The CDR3 nucleotides read TGCGCCAGGAGCCAAGCGCCGGGGCGAGGCACAGATACGCAGTATTTT. Translated, it gives CARSQAPGRGTDTQYF.

V and J are TRBV7-6 and TRBJ1-1; D call uncertain. The V gene lost 1 base and the J gene lost 11 bases, with 14 bases spanning the gap. There are 13 residues in the CDR3. CDR1 is SGHVS and CDR2 is FNYEAQ in the germline V gene. The CDR3 DNA is TGTGCCAGCAGCTTAGTTGAACAGAAAAGGGCTTTCTTT. Translated: CASSLVEQKRAFF.

The rearrangement joins TRBV6-2 or TRBV6-3 to TRBJ2-7; unclear D gene. Deletions cut 8 bases from V and 3 bases from J, with 11 bases between. The germline gives CDR1 MNHEY, CDR2 SVGEGT. The CDR3 has 12 amino acids. Written as DNA, the CDR3 is TGTGCCAGCGGCCCCGCACTCTACGAGCAGTACGTC. This codes for CASGPALYEQYV.

In its sample, this clonotype was seen a few times. The chain recombines TRBV7-9 with TRBJ1-5; no clear D gene. Germline V gene sequence: CDR1 SEHNR, CDR2 FQNEAQ (reference sequence). Trimming removed 3 bases at V and 7 bases at J, with 7 bases between. This CDR3 has 12 residues. In DNA, the CDR3 is TGTGCCAGCAGCTTTCCCTCCCAGCCCCAGCATTTT. This codes for CASSFPSQPQHF.

This chain links TRBV6-5 with TRBJ2-5, with a possible D match to TRBD1 (5 bases). The V end was cut by 1 base, the J end by 1 base, with 10 bases between. The CDR3 has 15 residues. Germline CDR1 MNHEY, CDR2 SVGAGI. CDR3 in DNA: TGTGCCAGCAGTTACTTTTCAGGGATCCAAGAGACCCAGTACTTC. Its translation: CASSYFSGIQETQYF.

This clonotype was seen more than once but under ten times. The chain recombines TRBV7-9 with TRBJ1-6; TRBD1 matches at 9 bases. The CDR3 sequence is 15 residues long. CDR1 SEHNR and CDR2 FQNEAQ come from the germline V gene (reference sequence). V was pared by 5 bases and J by 9 bases, with 8 bases of the junction left unmatched. CDR3 coding DNA: TGTGCCAGCAGCGGAACAGGGGGCGGGTTTTCACCCCTCCACTTT. As protein: CASSGTGGGFSPLHF. Based on the CDR3 plus reference TRBV7-9 and TRBJ1-6, the full variable domain is DTGVSQNPRHKITKRGQNVTFRCDPISEHNRLYWYRQTLGQGPEFLTYFQNEAQLEKSRLLSDRFSAERPKGSFSTLEIQRTEQGDSAMYLCASSGTGGGFSPLHFGNGTRLTVT.

V gene TRBV12-3 or TRBV12-4 combines with J gene TRBJ1-3; D is unclear. Trimming removed 1 base from V and 5 bases from J, with 3 bases in between. The CDR3 totals 12 residues. The CDR3 nucleotides read TGTGCCAGCAGTTTAGGGCGAAACACCATATATTTT. This gives the protein CASSLGRNTIYF.

Only one count was recorded for this clonotype. The V and J genes are TRBV6-5 and TRBJ1-2; a possible D gene is TRBD1 (6 bases). This CDR3 has 17 residues. Germline V gene sequence: CDR1 MNHEY, CDR2 SVGAGI. Deletions cut 9 bases from V and 1 base from J, with 24 bases between. The CDR3 nucleotides read TGTGCCAGTCAGGGGCGCACGGGGCTACCCGATAACTATGGCTACACCTTC. Its protein product is CASQGRTGLPDNYGYTF.

This rearrangement joins TRBV12-3 or TRBV12-4 to TRBJ2-6; 7 nucleotides align to TRBD1. The CDR3 has 15 residues. The junction had 9 bases not matched to a gene; V was cut back by 3 bases and J by 10 bases. The CDR3 DNA reads TGTGCCAGCAGTTTTTTTCAGGGGACAGAGAACGTCCTGACTTTC. Translating gives CASSFFQGTENVLTF.

The rearrangement joins TRBV15 to TRBJ2-3; the match to TRBD1 covers 10 bases. Unmatched junction bases numbered 8, after V lost 5 bases and J lost 6 bases. This CDR3 has 15 amino acids. Germline CDR1 reads LNHNV; CDR2 reads YYDKDF (reference sequence). As DNA, the CDR3 is TGTGCCACCAGCGCCACGACAGGGGGCGCGGATACGCAGTATTTT. Its protein is CATSATTGGADTQYF. Combining the CDR3 with reference TRBV15 and TRBJ2-3 gives the whole variable domain DAMVIQNPRYQVTQFGKPVTLSCSQTLNHNVMYWYQQKSSQAPKLLFHYYDKDFNNEADTPDNFQSRRPNTSFCFLDIRSPGLGDTAMYLCATSATTGGADTQYFGPGTRLTVL.

This clonotype appeared many times. V gene TRBV6-6 combines with J gene TRBJ1-1; weak D call: TRBD1 (5 bases). Trimming removed 2 bases at V and 0 bases at J, with 13 bases between. The CDR3 runs to 16 residues. Germline V gene sequence: CDR1 MNHNY, CDR2 SVGAGI (reference sequence). The DNA of the CDR3 is TGTGCCAGCAGTTACGGTCCGGGACTCATGAACACTGAAGCTTTCTTT. Translation: CASSYGPGLMNTEAFF.

The chain has TRBV7-6 and TRBJ2-2; D possibly corresponds to TRBD1 (6 bases). The CDR3 contains 18 residues. CDR1 and CDR2 from the germline V gene are SGHVS and FNYEAQ. V lost 1 base and J lost 0, with 15 bases in between. CDR3 coding DNA: TGTGCCAGCAGCTTAGGGGGGACATGGGGCCCGAACACCGGGGAGCTGTTTTTT. This encodes CASSLGGTWGPNTGELFF.

V gene TRBV15 combines with J gene TRBJ2-1; no reliable D call. This CDR3 has 13 residues. Germline CDR1 and CDR2: LNHNV and YYDKDF (reference sequence). Trimming took off 0 bases at V and 8 bases at J, with 8 bases between the two ends. CDR3 sequence: CATSRDRGDEQFF. The CDR3 nucleotides are TGTGCCACCAGCAGAGATCGAGGCGATGAGCAGTTCTTC.

The chain combines TRBV4-1 with TRBJ1-1; D is unclear. V was pared by 0 bases and J by 2 bases, with 10 bases between. This CDR3 contains 15 residues. Germline V lookup: CDR1 MGHRA, CDR2 YSYEKL. The CDR3 nucleotides read TGCGCCAGCAGCCAAGAATTCCGACCCAACACTGAAGCTTTCTTT. Its protein product is CASSQEFRPNTEAFF.